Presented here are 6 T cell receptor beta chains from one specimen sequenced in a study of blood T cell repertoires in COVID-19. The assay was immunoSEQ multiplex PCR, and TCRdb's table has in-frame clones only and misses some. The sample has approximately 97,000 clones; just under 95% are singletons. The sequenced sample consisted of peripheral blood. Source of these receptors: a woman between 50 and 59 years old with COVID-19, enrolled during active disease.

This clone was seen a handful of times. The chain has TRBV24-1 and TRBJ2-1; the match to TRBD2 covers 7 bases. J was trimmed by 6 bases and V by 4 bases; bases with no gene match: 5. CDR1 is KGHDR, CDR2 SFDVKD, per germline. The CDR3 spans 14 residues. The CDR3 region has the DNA TGTGCCACCAGTGAATCGGGACTAAGCAATGAGCAGTTCTTC. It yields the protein CATSESGLSNEQFF.

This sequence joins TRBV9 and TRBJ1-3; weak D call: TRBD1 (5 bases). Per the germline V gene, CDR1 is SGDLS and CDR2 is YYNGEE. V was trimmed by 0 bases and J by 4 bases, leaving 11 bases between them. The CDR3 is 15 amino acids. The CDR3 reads CASSVGGGTGNTIYF. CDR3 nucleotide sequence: TGTGCCAGCAGCGTAGGAGGAGGGACGGGAAACACCATATATTTT. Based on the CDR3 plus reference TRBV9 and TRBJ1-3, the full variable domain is DSGVTQTPKHLITATGQRVTLRCSPRSGDLSVYWYQQSLDQGLQFLIQYYNGEERAKGNILERFSAQQFPDLHSELNLSSLELGDSALYFCASSVGGGTGNTIYFGEGSWLTVV.

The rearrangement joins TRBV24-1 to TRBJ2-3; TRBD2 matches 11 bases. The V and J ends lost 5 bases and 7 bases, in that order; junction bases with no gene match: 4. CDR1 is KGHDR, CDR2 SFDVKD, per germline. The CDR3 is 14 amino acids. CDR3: CATSGLAGGNTQYF. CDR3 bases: TGTGCCACCAGTGGTCTAGCGGGGGGAAATACGCAGTATTTT.

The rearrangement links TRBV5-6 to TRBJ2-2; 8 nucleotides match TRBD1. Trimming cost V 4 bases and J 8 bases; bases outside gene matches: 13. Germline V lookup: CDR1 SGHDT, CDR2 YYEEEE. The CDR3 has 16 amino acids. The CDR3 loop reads CASSQARTGFTGELFF. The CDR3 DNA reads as TGTGCCAGCAGCCAAGCCCGGACAGGGTTCACGGGGGAGCTGTTTTTT.

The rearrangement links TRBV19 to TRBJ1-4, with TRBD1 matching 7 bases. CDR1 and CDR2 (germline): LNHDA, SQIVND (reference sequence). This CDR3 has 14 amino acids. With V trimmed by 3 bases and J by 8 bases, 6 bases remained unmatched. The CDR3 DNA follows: TGTGCCAGTAGTATGACAGGGTCAATAGAAAAACTGTTTTTT. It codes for CASSMTGSIEKLFF. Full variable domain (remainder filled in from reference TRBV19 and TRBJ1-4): DGGITQSPKYLFRKEGQNVTLSCEQNLNHDAMYWYRQDPGQGLRLIYYSQIVNDFQKGDIAEGYSVSREKKESFPLTVTSAQKNPTAFYLCASSMTGSIEKLFFGSGTQLSVL.

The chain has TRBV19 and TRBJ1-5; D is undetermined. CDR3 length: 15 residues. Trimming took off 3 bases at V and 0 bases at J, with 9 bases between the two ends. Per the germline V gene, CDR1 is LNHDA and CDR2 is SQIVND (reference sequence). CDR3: CASSIWAISNQPQHF. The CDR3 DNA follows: TGTGCCAGTAGTATCTGGGCGATTAGCAATCAGCCCCAGCATTTT.